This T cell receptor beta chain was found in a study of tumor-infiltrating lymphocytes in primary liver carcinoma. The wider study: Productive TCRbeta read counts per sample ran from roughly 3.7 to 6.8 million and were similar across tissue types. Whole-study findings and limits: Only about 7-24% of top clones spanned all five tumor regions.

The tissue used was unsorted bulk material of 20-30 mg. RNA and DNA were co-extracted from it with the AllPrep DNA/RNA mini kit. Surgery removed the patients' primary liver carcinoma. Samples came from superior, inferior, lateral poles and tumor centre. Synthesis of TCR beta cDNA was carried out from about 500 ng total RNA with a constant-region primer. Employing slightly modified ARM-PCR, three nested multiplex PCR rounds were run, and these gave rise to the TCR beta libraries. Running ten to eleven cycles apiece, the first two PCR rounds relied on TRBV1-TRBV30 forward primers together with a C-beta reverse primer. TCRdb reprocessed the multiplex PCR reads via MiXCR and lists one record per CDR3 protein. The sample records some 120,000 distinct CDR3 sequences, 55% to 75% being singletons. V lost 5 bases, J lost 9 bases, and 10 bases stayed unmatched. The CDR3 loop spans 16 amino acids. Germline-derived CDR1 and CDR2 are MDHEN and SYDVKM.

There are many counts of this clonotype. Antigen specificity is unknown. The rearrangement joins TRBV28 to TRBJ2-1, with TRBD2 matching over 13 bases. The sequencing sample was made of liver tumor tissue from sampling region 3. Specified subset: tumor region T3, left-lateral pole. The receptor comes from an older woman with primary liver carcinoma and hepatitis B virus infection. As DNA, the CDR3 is TGTGCCAGCAGTCCGACCGGGACTAGCGGGAAGGGTGAGCAGTTCTTC. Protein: CASSPTGTSGKGEQFF.